A selection of T cell receptor beta chains follows, all from one sample in a study of shared clonotypes between healthy human individuals. Method: immunoSEQ multiplex PCR; TCRdb's copy keeps in-frame clones and lacks some. The repertoire has 2.5 million or so clones, just over 90% of them found once; the top ten carry 0.11% to 0.15%. Sequences were obtained from naive CD4+ T cells sorted from blood. The origin of the receptors is a man aged 18 to 30 in good health. CDR3s include the opening cysteine and the closing phenylalanine or tryptophan. D genes are given only for firm matches. A clone size is listed for some rows: how often the clone was seen (once, few, many), or a class if it is expanded.

J,size,D,V,DNA,CDR3
TRBJ1-6,-,-,TRBV28,TGTGCCAGCAGTTTAATGCGGTCGGACACGTCGCGAAATTCACCCCTCCACTTT,CASSLMRSDTSRNSPLHF
TRBJ2-5,few,TRBD1,TRBV18,TGTGCCAGCTCACCCGGGACAGGGGAAGAGACCCAGTACTTC,CASSPGTGEETQYF
TRBJ1-1,once,-,TRBV18,TGTGCCAGCTCACTTCGACAAGACGAAAACACTGAAGCTTTCTTT,CASSLRQDENTEAFF
TRBJ1-2,once,TRBD1,TRBV11-2,TGTGCCAGCAGCCTCGGACAGGGGGGGGATTTATATGGCTACACCTTC,CASSLGQGGDLYGYTF
TRBJ1-5,once,-,TRBV5-6,TGTGCCAGCAGCTTGGGGGGACGCCTGTACAATCAGCCCCAGCATTTT,CASSLGGRLYNQPQHF
TRBJ1-4,-,-,TRBV7-9,TGTGCCAGCAGCTTAGCTTGGGATCTGGACCCACCAAATGAAAAACTGTTTTTT,CASSLAWDLDPPNEKLFF
TRBJ2-2,-,-,TRBV5-1,TGCGCCAGCAGCTACGACCGGGACGAAGGTACCGGGGAGCTGTTTTTT,CASSYDRDEGTGELFF
TRBJ2-3,-,-,TRBV6-5,TGTGCCAGCGGAAGAGGGTACACAGATACGCAGTATTTT,CASGRGYTDTQYF
TRBJ2-7,-,TRBD2,TRBV7-9,TGTGCCAGCAGCTCTGCTAGCGGGGGACACTACGAGCAGTACTTC,CASSSASGGHYEQYF
TRBJ1-2,-,TRBD1,TRBV4-3,TGCGCCAGCAGCCCCCAAGAGGGGGCCCGATTCTATGGCTACACCTTC,CASSPQEGARFYGYTF
TRBJ2-1,-,TRBD1,TRBV5-1,TGCGCCAGCAGCTTGCAGACAGGGGGCCGGAATGAGCAGTTCTTC,CASSLQTGGRNEQFF
TRBJ2-3,-,-,TRBV7-2,TGTGCCAGCAGCTTGAAGCTAGGTCCAGATACGCAGTATTTT,CASSLKLGPDTQYF
TRBJ1-4,-,-,TRBV5-8,TGTGCCAGCAGCTCCAGAGAAAAACTGTTTTTT,CASSSREKLFF
TRBJ1-1,-,-,TRBV5-4,TGTGCCAGCAGCGTGGACTCCTCCGAAGGTCTAGTAGCTTTCTTT,CASSVDSSEGLVAFF
TRBJ2-5,-,-,TRBV4-1,TGCGCCAGCAGCCAGTGGGGCCAAGAGACCCAGTACTTC,CASSQWGQETQYF
TRBJ2-7,once,TRBD1,TRBV29-1,TGCAGCGGCGGACAGGTCGGGGAGCAGTACTTC,CSGGQVGEQYF
TRBJ2-5,-,-,TRBV5-4,TGTGCCAGCAGCTTCCCGGGACGGGAGTGGGAGACCCAGTACTTC,CASSFPGREWETQYF
TRBJ1-3,-,TRBD1,TRBV6-1,TGTGCCAGCAGTGGGGGACAGGGCTTCTCTGCTGGAAACACCATATATTTT,CASSGGQGFSAGNTIYF
TRBJ2-2,-,TRBD1,TRBV5-1,TGCGCCAGCAGCCTCCTTCCGGGGGACAGGGGGTCCGGGGAGCTGTTTTTT,CASSLLPGDRGSGELFF
TRBJ1-1,-,-,TRBV9,TGTGCCAGCAGCGTCCAGGGTGGGGGAAGCACTGAAGCTTTCTTT,CASSVQGGGSTEAFF
TRBJ2-3,-,-,TRBV25-1,TGTGCCAGCAGTGAGGCCGGCGCAGGGGCCACAGATACGCAGTATTTT,CASSEAGAGATDTQYF
TRBJ2-1,-,TRBD1,TRBV5-1,TGCGCCAGCAGACAAGACGGGACAGGGTTACAGTTCTTC,CASRQDGTGLQFF
TRBJ1-1,-,-,TRBV10-3,TGTGCCATCAGTGAGTCGACTAGGGGCCCCAGTGAAGCTTTCTTT,CAISESTRGPSEAFF
TRBJ1-2,-,-,TRBV9,TGTGCCAGCAGCGTAGCCGGACAAGGTGGCTACACCTTC,CASSVAGQGGYTF
TRBJ1-5,-,-,TRBV2,TGTGCCAGCAGTGAGCGGATGGGCAATCAGCCCCAGCATTTT,CASSERMGNQPQHF
TRBJ1-4,-,TRBD1,TRBV19,TGTGCCAGTAGAACCGGGGACAGCACTAATGAAAAACTGTTTTTT,CASRTGDSTNEKLFF
TRBJ2-3,-,TRBD2,TRBV29-1,TGCAGCGTTGAAGGACTAGCTCCTCGCACAGATACGCAGTATTTT,CSVEGLAPRTDTQYF
TRBJ2-3,-,TRBD2,TRBV28,TGTGCCAGCGGATACGGACGCTCGGGGGGTACGCAGTATTTT,CASGYGRSGGTQYF
TRBJ2-3,-,-,TRBV6-1,TGTGCCAGCAGGAGGGTCCCCGCTAGCACAGATACGCAGTATTTT,CASRRVPASTDTQYF
TRBJ2-1,-,TRBD2,TRBV5-4,TGTGCCAGCAGCCCCGGGGGGGCCGAGTACAATGAGCAGTTCTTC,CASSPGGAEYNEQFF
TRBJ1-4,-,TRBD1,TRBV4-1,TGCGCCAGCAGCCCTCTCGGACAGGGGGTGGCTGAAAAACTGTTTTTT,CASSPLGQGVAEKLFF
TRBJ2-3,-,TRBD2,TRBV7-2,TGTGCCAGCAGCTTGCGGACTAGAGGGGCAGATACGCAGTATTTT,CASSLRTRGADTQYF
TRBJ1-4,once,-,TRBV6-1,TGTGCCAGCAGTGGGTCACGACAGGAAAAACTGTTTTTT,CASSGSRQEKLFF
TRBJ1-4,-,-,TRBV7-2,TGTGCCAGCAGCCCACCCGGTGAAAAACTGTTTTTT,CASSPPGEKLFF
TRBJ2-1,-,-,TRBV11-2,TGTGCCAGCAGCTCAGTAGGTGAGCAGTTCTTC,CASSSVGEQFF
TRBJ2-7,-,-,TRBV7-2,TGTGCCAGCAGCACCATTAGGGGATACGAGCAGTACTTC,CASSTIRGYEQYF
TRBJ2-1,-,-,TRBV25-1,TGTGCCAGCAGTGAATCCCCCGTTTCGAATGAGCAGTTCTTC,CASSESPVSNEQFF
TRBJ1-3,-,TRBD1,TRBV7-2,TGTGCCAGCAGTGCGACAGGGGGCTCTGGAAACACCATATATTTT,CASSATGGSGNTIYF
TRBJ1-1,-,-,TRBV6-6,TGTGCCAGCAGCCCCGCCCAGGGGAACACTGAAGCTTTCTTT,CASSPAQGNTEAFF
TRBJ1-4,-,-,TRBV11-2,TGTGCCAGCAGCCCACAAGGCGGGGGATCGGCTAATGAAAAACTGTTTTTT,CASSPQGGGSANEKLFF
TRBJ2-1,-,-,TRBV19,TGTGCCAGTAGCTCAGTTCGGGAGCAGTTCTTC,CASSSVREQFF
TRBJ2-3,-,-,TRBV19,TGTGCCAGTAGTAATGGACATACGCAGTATTTT,CASSNGHTQYF